The sequence of this T cell receptor beta chain was determined in a study of human T cells and chemical hapten exposure. Study-wide background: Across its 20 to 25 weeks, the study gave patients weekly diphenylcyclopropenone doses to the scalp. TCR yields per sample varied mostly from small pooled library volume differences. Study outcomes and limitations: The number of TCRs over 1 in 1000 frequency stayed unchanged after DPC. Donors were affected by alopecia, so their immune reaction might vary from that of healthy individuals.

This CDR3 is built from 14 residues. With V trimmed by 5 bases and J by 2 bases, 4 bases remained unmatched. Germline CDR1 SGHNT, CDR2 YYREEE (reference sequence). This clonotype was seen a few times. The antigen remains unidentified. TCRdb reprocessed the RACE reads via MiXCR and lists one record per CDR3 protein. The table lists around 330,000 distinct CDR3 sequences, approximately 5.8% of them singletons, with around 8% in the top ten. Time point indicated: pre-sensitization, week 0. The treatment: therapeutic diphenylcyclopropenone sensitization with weekly scalp DPC. The sequence came from a woman in her late teens or twenties with alopecia areata. Some clones in this sample may be carry-over from other donors' samples. Here the sequenced sample was whole blood, taken in connection with sensitization to the hapten diphenylcyclopropenone (DPC). This rearrangement joins TRBV5-4 to TRBJ2-3; 8 bases agree with TRBD1. CDR3 DNA sequence: TGTGCCAGCAGTAGGACAGGGTACACAGATACGCAGTATTTT. Its translation is CASSRTGYTDTQYF.